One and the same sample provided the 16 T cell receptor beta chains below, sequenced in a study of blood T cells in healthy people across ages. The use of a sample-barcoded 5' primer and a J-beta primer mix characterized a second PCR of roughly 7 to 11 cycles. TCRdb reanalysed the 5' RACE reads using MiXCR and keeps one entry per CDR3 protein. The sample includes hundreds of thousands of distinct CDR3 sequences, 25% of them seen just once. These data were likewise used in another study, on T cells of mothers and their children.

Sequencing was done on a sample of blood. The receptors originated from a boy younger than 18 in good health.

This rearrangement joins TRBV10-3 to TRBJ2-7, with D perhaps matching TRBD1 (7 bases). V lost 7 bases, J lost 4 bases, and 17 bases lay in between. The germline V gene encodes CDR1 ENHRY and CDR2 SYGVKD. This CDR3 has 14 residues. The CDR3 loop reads CAIKVQGTSYEQYF. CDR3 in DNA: TGTGCCATCAAGGTACAGGGGACTTCTTACGAGCAGTACTTC.

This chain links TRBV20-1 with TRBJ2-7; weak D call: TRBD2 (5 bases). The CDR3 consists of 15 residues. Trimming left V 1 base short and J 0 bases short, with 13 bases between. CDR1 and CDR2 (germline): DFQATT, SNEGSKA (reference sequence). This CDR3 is CSARVAAELSYEQYF. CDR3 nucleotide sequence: TGCAGTGCTAGAGTTGCAGCGGAACTCTCCTACGAGCAGTACTTC.

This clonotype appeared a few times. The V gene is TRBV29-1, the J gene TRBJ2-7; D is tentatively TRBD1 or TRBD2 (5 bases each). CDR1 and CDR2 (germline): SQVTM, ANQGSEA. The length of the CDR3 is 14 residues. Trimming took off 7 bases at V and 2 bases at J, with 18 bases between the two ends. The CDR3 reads CSAYTGTAAYEQYF. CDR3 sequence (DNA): TGCAGCGCATACACCGGGACGGCGGCCTACGAGCAGTACTTC.

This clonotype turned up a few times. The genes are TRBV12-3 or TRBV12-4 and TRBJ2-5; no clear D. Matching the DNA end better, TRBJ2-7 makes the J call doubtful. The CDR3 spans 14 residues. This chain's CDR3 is CASSFLLGTDEQYF. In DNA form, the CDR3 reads TGTGCCAGCAGTTTTTTGTTGGGTACGGACGAGCAGTACTTC.

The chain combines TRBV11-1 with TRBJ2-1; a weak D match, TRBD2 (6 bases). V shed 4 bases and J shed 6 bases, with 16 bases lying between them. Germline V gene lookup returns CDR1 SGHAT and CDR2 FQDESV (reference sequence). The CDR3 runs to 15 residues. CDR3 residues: CASSSVRRGGNEQFF. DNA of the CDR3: TGTGCCAGCAGCTCGGTTCGGCGGGGAGGCAATGAGCAGTTCTTC.

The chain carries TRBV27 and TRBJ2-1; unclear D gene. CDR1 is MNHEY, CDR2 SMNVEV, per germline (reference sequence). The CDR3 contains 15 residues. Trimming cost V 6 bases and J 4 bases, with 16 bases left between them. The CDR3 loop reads CASRKVGPGYNEQFF. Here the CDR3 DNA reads TGTGCCAGCAGGAAAGTCGGACCCGGATACAATGAGCAGTTCTTC.

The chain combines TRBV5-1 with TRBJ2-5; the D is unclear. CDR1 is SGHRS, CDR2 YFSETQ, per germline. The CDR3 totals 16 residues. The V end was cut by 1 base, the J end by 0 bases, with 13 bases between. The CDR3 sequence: CASSLILRRYQETQYF. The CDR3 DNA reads TGCGCCAGCAGCTTGATCCTCCGGCGATACCAAGAGACCCAGTACTTC.

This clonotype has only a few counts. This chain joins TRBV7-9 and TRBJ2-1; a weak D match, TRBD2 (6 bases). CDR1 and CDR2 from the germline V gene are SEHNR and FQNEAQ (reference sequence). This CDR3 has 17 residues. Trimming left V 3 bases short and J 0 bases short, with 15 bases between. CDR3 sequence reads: CASSFTRDSYSYNEQFF. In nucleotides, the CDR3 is TGTGCCAGCAGCTTCACCCGGGACTCCTACTCCTACAATGAGCAGTTCTTC. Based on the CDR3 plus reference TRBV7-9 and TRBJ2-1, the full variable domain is DTGVSQNPRHKITKRGQNVTFRCDPISEHNRLYWYRQTLGQGPEFLTYFQNEAQLEKSRLLSDRFSAERPKGSFSTLEIQRTEQGDSAMYLCASSFTRDSYSYNEQFFGPGTRLTVL.

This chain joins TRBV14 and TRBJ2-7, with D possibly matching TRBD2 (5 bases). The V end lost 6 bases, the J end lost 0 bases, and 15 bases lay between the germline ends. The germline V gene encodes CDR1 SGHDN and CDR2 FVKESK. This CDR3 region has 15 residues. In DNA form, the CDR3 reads TGTGCCAGCAGTCCATCACTAGTCCGCTCCTACGAGCAGTACTTC. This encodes CASSPSLVRSYEQYF.

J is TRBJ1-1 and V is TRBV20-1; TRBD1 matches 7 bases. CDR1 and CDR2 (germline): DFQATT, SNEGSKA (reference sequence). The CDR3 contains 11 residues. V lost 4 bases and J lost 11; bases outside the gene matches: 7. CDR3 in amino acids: CSAMTGNRAFF. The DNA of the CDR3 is TGCAGTGCTATGACAGGGAATAGGGCTTTCTTT.

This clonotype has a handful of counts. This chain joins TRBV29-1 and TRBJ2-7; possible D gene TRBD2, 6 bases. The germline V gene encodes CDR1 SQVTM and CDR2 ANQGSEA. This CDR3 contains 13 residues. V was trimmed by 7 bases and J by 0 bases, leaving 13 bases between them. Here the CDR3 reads CSARGIVSYEQYF. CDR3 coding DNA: TGCAGCGCGCGGGGTATCGTCTCCTACGAGCAGTACTTC.

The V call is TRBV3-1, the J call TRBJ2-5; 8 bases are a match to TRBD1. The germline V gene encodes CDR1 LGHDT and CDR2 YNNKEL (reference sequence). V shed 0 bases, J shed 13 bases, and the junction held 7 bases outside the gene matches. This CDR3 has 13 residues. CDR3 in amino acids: CASSQDHRQGLYF. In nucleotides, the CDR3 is TGTGCCAGCAGCCAAGACCACCGACAGGGGCTGTACTTC.

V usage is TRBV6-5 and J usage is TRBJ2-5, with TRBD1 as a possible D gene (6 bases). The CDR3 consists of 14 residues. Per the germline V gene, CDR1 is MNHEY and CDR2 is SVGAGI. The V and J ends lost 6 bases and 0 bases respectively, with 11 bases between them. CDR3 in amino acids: CASRRDTNQETQYF. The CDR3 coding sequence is TGTGCCAGCAGAAGGGACACAAACCAAGAGACCCAGTACTTC.

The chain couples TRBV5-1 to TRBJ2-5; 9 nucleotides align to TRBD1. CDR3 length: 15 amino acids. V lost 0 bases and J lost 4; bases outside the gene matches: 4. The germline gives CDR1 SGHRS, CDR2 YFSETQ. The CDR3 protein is CASSLGPTGGETQYF. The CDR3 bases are TGCGCCAGCAGCTTGGGGCCGACAGGGGGAGAGACCCAGTACTTC.

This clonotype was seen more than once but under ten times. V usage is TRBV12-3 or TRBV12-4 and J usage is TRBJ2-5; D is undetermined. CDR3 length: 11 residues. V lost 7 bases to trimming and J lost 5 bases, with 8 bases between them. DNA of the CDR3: TGTGCCAGCACCGAGAGGGAGACCCAGTACTTC. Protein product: CASTERETQYF.

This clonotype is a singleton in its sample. The CDR3 bases are TGCGCCAGCAGCTATGGACTAGCGGGAGTGCGAGAGACCCAGTACTTC. This translates into CASSYGLAGVRETQYF. The V call is TRBV5-1, the J call TRBJ2-5, with 13 bases matching TRBD2. This CDR3 is built from 16 residues. Germline lookup yields CDR1 SGHRS and CDR2 YFSETQ. V shed 3 bases, J shed 4 bases, and the junction held 6 bases outside the gene matches.